These T cell receptor beta chains were read from a single sample in a study of T cells in Graves' hyperthyroidism and ophthalmopathy. TCRdb reprocessed the multiplex PCR reads via MiXCR and lists one record per CDR3 protein. Among 600,000 to 850,000 distinct CDR3 sequences listed, over 15% were seen once. Sequencing used blood. All receptors come from a woman in her 50s with Graves' hyperthyroidism that later progressed to Graves' ophthalmopathy. The CDR3 runs from the conserved cysteine through the conserved F or W. The order of the fields is CDR3 protein, CDR3 DNA, V gene, D gene, clone size, J gene. The D gene is left open where the match is weak. Clone size is stated in some rows and not others, as once, few, many or a class when expanded.

CDR3: CASNPRGGDYGYTF
DNA: TGTGCCAGCAACCCTCGTGGGGGGGACTATGGCTACACCTTC
V: TRBV27
D: .
size: many
J: TRBJ1-2

CDR3: CASSLAYSQETQYF
DNA: TGCGCCAGCAGCTTGGCGTATTCCCAAGAGACCCAGTACTTC
V: TRBV5-1
D: .
size: few
J: TRBJ2-5

CDR3: CAISPDKGNTEAFF
DNA: TGTGCCATCAGCCCGGACAAGGGGAACACTGAAGCTTTCTTT
V: TRBV10-3
D: .
size: .
J: TRBJ1-1

CDR3: CASSPPQGPPMNTEAFF
DNA: TGTGCCAGCTCACCACCACAGGGCCCCCCCATGAACACTGAAGCTTTCTTT
V: TRBV18
D: .
size: many
J: TRBJ1-1

CDR3: CASSLGPTLNTEAFF
DNA: TGTGCCAGCAGCCTGGGCCCCACCTTGAACACTGAAGCTTTCTTT
V: TRBV6-1
D: .
size: few
J: TRBJ1-1

CDR3: CASSQDPVGPQHF
DNA: TGTGCCAGCAGCCAAGATCCTGTCGGGCCCCAGCATTTT
V: TRBV3-1
D: .
size: many
J: TRBJ1-5

CDR3: CATSPGFLFNSPLHF
DNA: TGTGCCACCAGCCCGGGCTTCTTATTTAATTCACCCCTCCACTTT
V: TRBV15
D: .
size: few
J: TRBJ1-6

CDR3: CASSVPGTADAWGNQPQHF
DNA: TGTGCCAGCAGTGTTCCCGGGACGGCAGACGCTTGGGGCAATCAGCCCCAGCATTTT
V: TRBV2
D: .
size: many
J: TRBJ1-5

CDR3: CSAAARDRSLLYEQYF
DNA: TGCAGTGCGGCTGCAAGAGACAGGTCCCTTTTGTACGAGCAGTACTTC
V: TRBV20-1
D: .
size: many
J: TRBJ2-7

CDR3: CASSPTEETQYF
DNA: TGTGCCAGCTCACCTACAGAAGAGACCCAGTACTTC
V: TRBV18
D: .
size: few
J: TRBJ2-5

CDR3: CASSQDSGPQETQYF
DNA: TGTGCCAGCAGCCAAGATTCAGGGCCCCAAGAGACCCAGTACTTC
V: TRBV3-1
D: .
size: many
J: TRBJ2-5

CDR3: CAIMAGSTDTQYF
DNA: TGTGCCATCATGGCGGGGTCCACAGATACGCAGTATTTT
V: TRBV10-3
D: .
size: .
J: TRBJ2-3

CDR3: CAWSVLAGISEAFF
DNA: TGTGCCTGGAGTGTACTGGCAGGTATCTCTGAAGCTTTCTTT
V: TRBV30
D: .
size: many
J: TRBJ1-1

CDR3: CSARAGNYYGYTF
DNA: TGCAGTGCTAGAGCTGGCAACTACTATGGCTACACCTTC
V: TRBV20-1
D: .
size: .
J: TRBJ1-2

CDR3: CASSPSRAFTGELFF
DNA: TGTGCCAGCAGCCCCAGTCGAGCCTTCACCGGGGAGCTGTTTTTT
V: TRBV3-1
D: .
size: .
J: TRBJ2-2

CDR3: CASSSDGGPMGYEQYF
DNA: TGTGCCAGCAGCTCAGACGGGGGACCGATGGGGTACGAGCAGTACTTC
V: TRBV7-9
D: .
size: few
J: TRBJ2-7

CDR3: CASDGGEKLFF
DNA: TGTGCCAGCGACGGGGGGGAAAAACTGTTTTTT
V: TRBV19
D: .
size: .
J: TRBJ1-4

CDR3: CASSLAPLANEQFF
DNA: TGCGCCAGCAGCTTGGCACCCCTTGCAAATGAGCAGTTCTTC
V: TRBV5-1
D: .
size: .
J: TRBJ2-1

CDR3: CASRRVGADNEQFF
DNA: TGTGCCAGTAGAAGGGTGGGGGCTGACAATGAGCAGTTCTTC
V: TRBV12-3/TRBV12-4
D: .
size: few
J: TRBJ2-1

CDR3: CASSPRGGGWGYTF
DNA: TGTGCCAGCAGTCCCCGGGGAGGAGGTTGGGGCTACACCTTC
V: TRBV27
D: .
size: .
J: TRBJ1-2

CDR3: CAWTGDYNEQFF
DNA: TGTGCCTGGACAGGGGACTACAATGAGCAGTTCTTC
V: TRBV30
D: .
size: many
J: TRBJ2-1

CDR3: CSATGTAYEQYF
DNA: TGCAGTGCTACCGGGACAGCCTACGAGCAGTACTTC
V: TRBV20-1
D: TRBD1
size: few
J: TRBJ2-7

CDR3: CASRLQGGDEKLFF
DNA: TGTGCCAGCAGGCTACAGGGGGGGGATGAAAAACTGTTTTTT
V: TRBV12-3/TRBV12-4
D: TRBD1
size: few
J: TRBJ1-4

CDR3: CASSQVGGNNNEKLFF
DNA: TGCGCCAGCAGCCAAGTTGGCGGGAACAATAATGAAAAACTGTTTTTT
V: TRBV4-1
D: .
size: .
J: TRBJ1-4

CDR3: CSVALGALTDTQYF
DNA: TGCAGCGTTGCCCTGGGGGCATTGACAGATACGCAGTATTTT
V: TRBV29-1
D: .
size: few
J: TRBJ2-3

CDR3: CASSSDGTDTQYF
DNA: TGTGCCAGCAGTTCGGACGGCACAGATACGCAGTATTTT
V: TRBV7-8
D: .
size: many
J: TRBJ2-3

CDR3: CASSSGTQFNSPLHF
DNA: TGTGCCAGCAGCTCCGGGACACAATTTAATTCACCCCTCCACTTT
V: TRBV2
D: .
size: few
J: TRBJ1-6

CDR3: CASSSNEAFF
DNA: TGTGCCAGCAGCAGTAATGAAGCTTTCTTT
V: TRBV5-5
D: .
size: many
J: TRBJ1-1

CDR3: CASRSEGRGGEQYF
DNA: TGTGCCAGCAGATCGGAGGGGAGGGGCGGCGAGCAGTACTTC
V: TRBV6-1
D: TRBD2
size: few
J: TRBJ2-7

CDR3: CASSQTGTSTDTQYF
DNA: TGTGCCAGCAGCCAGACAGGGACGAGCACAGATACGCAGTATTTT
V: TRBV3-1
D: TRBD1
size: many
J: TRBJ2-3

CDR3: CASSPSPELPLHF
DNA: TGTGCCAGCAGCCCTAGCCCGGAACTCCCCCTCCACTTT
V: TRBV7-3
D: .
size: few
J: TRBJ1-6

CDR3: CASSYGKQGTYEQYF
DNA: TGTGCCAGCAGTTACGGAAAACAGGGGACGTACGAGCAGTACTTC
V: TRBV6-6
D: TRBD1
size: few
J: TRBJ2-7

CDR3: CAWRVGGTDTQYF
DNA: TGTGCCTGGAGGGTCGGGGGCACAGATACGCAGTATTTT
V: TRBV30
D: .
size: .
J: TRBJ2-3

CDR3: CASRKPGQTYKQYF
DNA: TGTGCCAGCAGAAAGCCGGGACAGACCTACAAGCAGTACTTC
V: TRBV6-1
D: TRBD1
size: few
J: TRBJ2-7

CDR3: CASSLRTGDSTEAFF
DNA: TGTGCCAGCAGTCTTCGGACAGGGGATAGCACTGAAGCTTTCTTT
V: TRBV11-3
D: TRBD1
size: many
J: TRBJ1-1

CDR3: CASSLAVGQAHQPQHF
DNA: TGTGCCAGCAGCTTAGCTGTGGGACAGGCGCATCAGCCCCAGCATTTT
V: TRBV7-8
D: TRBD1
size: many
J: TRBJ1-5

CDR3: CSVEEWPGAFF
DNA: TGCAGCGTTGAAGAATGGCCCGGAGCTTTCTTT
V: TRBV29-1
D: .
size: .
J: TRBJ1-1

CDR3: CASSIPRGGGRYEQYF
DNA: TGTGCCAGCAGCATACCTCGCGGGGGGGGTCGCTACGAGCAGTACTTC
V: TRBV11-2
D: TRBD2
size: .
J: TRBJ2-7

CDR3: CASRSTGGQMNYGYTF
DNA: TGTGCCAGTAGGTCAACAGGGGGCCAAATGAACTATGGCTACACCTTC
V: TRBV19
D: TRBD1
size: .
J: TRBJ1-2

CDR3: CASSLLRGGLGTEAFF
DNA: TGTGCCAGCAGCTTATTGCGCGGGGGCTTGGGCACTGAAGCTTTCTTT
V: TRBV7-9
D: .
size: few
J: TRBJ1-1

CDR3: CASSPRGAGGPGNEQFF
DNA: TGTGCCAGCAGCCCCAGGGGAGCGGGGGGGCCTGGGAATGAGCAGTTCTTC
V: TRBV6-2/TRBV6-3
D: TRBD2
size: few
J: TRBJ2-1

CDR3: CSARDLRDNQPQHF
DNA: TGCAGTGCTAGAGATTTAAGGGACAATCAGCCCCAGCATTTT
V: TRBV20-1
D: .
size: few
J: TRBJ1-5

CDR3: CASSPSGGLRDQPQHF
DNA: TGTGCCAGCTCACCATCTGGGGGTTTAAGGGATCAGCCCCAGCATTTT
V: TRBV18
D: .
size: few
J: TRBJ1-5